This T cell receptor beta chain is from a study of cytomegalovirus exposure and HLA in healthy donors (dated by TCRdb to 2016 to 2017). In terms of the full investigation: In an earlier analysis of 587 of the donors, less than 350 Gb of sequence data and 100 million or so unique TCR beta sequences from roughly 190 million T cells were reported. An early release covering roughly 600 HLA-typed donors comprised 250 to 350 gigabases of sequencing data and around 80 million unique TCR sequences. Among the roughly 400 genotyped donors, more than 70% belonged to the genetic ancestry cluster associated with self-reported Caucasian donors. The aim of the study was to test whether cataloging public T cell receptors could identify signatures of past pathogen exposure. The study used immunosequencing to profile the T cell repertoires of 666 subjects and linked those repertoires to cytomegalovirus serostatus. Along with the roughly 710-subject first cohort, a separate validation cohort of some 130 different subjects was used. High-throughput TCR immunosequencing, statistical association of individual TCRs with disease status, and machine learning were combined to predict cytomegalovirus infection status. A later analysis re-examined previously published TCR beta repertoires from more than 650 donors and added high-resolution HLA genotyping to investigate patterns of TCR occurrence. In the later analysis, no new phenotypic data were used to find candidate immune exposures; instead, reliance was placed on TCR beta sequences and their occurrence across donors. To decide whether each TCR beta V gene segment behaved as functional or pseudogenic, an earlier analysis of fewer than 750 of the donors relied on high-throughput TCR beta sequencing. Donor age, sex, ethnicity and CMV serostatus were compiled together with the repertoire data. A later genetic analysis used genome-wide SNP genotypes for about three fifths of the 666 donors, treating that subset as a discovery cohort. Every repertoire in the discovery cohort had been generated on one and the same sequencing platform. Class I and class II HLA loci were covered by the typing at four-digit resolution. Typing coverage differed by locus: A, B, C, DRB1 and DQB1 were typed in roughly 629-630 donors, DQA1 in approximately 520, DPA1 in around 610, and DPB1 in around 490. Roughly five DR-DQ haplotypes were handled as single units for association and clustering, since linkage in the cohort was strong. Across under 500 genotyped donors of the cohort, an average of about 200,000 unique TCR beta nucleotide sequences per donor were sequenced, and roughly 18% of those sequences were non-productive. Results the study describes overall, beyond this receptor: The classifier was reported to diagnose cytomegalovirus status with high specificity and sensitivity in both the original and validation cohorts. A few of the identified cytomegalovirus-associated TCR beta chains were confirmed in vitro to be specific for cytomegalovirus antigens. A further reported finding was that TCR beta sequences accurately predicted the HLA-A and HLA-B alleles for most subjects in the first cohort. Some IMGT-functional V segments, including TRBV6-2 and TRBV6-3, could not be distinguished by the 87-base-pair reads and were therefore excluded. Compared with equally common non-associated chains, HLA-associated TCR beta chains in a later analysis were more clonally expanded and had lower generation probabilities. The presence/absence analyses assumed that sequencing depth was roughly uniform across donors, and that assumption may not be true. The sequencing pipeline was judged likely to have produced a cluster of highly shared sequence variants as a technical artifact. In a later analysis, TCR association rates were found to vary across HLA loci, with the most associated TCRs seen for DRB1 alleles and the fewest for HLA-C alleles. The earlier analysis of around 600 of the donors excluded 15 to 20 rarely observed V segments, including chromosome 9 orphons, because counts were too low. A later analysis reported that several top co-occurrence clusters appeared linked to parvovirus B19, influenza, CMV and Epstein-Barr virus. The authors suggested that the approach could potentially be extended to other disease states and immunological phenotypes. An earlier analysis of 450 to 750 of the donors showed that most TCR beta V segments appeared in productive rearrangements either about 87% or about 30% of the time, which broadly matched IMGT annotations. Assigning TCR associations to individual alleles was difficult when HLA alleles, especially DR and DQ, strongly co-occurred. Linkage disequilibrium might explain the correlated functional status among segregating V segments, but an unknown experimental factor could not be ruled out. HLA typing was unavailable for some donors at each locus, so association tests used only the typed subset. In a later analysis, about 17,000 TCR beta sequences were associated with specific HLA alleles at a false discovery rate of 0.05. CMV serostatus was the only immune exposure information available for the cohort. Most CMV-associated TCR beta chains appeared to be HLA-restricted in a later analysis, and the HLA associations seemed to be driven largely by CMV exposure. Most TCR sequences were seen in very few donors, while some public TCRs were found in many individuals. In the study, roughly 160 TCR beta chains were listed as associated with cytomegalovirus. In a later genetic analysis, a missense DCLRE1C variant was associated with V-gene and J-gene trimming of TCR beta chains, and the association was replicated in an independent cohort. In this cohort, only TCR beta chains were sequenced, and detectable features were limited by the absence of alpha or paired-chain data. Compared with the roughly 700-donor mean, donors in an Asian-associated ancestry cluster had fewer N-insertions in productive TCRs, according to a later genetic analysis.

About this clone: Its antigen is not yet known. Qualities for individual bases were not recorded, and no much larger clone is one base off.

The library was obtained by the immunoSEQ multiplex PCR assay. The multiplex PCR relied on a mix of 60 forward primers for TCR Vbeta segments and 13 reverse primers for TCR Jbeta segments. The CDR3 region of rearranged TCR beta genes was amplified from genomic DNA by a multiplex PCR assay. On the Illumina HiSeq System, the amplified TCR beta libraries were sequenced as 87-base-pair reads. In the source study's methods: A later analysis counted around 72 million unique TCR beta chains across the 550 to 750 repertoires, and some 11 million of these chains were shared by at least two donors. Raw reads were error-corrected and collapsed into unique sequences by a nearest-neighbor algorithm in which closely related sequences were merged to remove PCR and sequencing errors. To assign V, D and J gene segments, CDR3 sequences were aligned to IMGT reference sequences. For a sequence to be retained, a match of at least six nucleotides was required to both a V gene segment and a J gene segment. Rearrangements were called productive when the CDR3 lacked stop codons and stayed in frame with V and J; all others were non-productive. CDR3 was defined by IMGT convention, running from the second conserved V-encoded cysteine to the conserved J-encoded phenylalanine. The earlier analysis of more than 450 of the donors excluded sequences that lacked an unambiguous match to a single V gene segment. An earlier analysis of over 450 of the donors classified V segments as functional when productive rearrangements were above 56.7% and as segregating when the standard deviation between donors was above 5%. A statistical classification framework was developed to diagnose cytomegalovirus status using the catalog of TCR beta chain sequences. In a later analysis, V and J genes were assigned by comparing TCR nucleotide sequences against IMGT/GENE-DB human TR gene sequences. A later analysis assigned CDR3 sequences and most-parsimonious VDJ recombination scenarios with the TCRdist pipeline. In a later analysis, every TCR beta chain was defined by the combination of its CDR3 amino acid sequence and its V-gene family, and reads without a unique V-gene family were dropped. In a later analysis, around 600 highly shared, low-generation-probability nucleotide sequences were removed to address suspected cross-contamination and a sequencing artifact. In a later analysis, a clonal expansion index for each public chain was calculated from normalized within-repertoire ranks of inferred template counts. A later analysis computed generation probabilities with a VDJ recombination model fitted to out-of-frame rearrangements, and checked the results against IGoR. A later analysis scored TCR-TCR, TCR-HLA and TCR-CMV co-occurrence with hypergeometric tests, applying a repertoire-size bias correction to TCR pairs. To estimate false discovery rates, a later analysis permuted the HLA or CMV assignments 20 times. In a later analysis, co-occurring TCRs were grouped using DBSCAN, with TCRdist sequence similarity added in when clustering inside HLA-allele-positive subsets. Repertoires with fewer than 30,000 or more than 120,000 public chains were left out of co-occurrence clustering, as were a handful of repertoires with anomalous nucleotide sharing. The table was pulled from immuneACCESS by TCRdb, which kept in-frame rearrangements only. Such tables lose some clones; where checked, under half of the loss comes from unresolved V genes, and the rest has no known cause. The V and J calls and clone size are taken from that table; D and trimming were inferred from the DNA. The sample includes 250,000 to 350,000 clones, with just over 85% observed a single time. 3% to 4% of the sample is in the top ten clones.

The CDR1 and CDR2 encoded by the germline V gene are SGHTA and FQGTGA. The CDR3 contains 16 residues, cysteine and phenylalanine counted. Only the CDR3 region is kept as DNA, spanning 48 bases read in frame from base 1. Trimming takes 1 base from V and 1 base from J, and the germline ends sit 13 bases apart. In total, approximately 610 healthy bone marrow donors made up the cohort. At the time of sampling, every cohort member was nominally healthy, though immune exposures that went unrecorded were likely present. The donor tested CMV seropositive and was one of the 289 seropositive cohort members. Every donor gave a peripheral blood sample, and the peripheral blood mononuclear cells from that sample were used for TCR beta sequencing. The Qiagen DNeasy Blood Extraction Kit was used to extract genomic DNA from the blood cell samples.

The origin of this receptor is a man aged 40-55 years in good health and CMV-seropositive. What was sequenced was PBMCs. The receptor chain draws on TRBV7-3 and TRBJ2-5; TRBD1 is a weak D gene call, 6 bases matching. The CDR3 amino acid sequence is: CASSLNPRTAQETQYF. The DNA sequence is TGTGCCAGCAGCTTAAATCCCAGGACAGCCCAAGAGACCCAGTACTTC. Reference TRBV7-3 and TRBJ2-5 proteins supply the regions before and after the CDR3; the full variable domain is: GAGVSQTPSNKVTEKGKYVELRCDPISGHTALYWYRQSLGQGPEFLIYFQGTGAADDSGLPNDRFFAVRPEGSVSTLKIQRTERGDSAVYLCASSLNPRTAQETQYFGPGTRLLVL.